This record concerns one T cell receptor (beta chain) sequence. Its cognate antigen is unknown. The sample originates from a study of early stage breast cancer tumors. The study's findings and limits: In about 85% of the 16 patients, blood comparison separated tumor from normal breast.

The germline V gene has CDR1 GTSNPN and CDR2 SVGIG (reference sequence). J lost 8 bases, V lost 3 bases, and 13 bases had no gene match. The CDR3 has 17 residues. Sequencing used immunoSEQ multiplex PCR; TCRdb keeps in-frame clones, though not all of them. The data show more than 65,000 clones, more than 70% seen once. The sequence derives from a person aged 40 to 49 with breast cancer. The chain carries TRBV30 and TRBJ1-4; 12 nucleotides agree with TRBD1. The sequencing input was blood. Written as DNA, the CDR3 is TGTGCCTGGAGATCCGGGACAGGGGGCCACGGGGGGGAAAAACTGTTTTTT. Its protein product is CAWRSGTGGHGGEKLFF.